This T cell receptor beta chain derives from a study of blood T cell repertoires in COVID-19. Some clones are missing from TCRdb's copy, which holds only in-frame ones; the method was immunoSEQ multiplex PCR. The sample consists of some 140,000 clones, 84% of them appearing once. CDR1 and CDR2 (germline): MGHRA, YSYEKL. CDR3 length: 15 amino acids. J was trimmed by 5 bases and V by 8 bases; bases with no gene match: 10. The sample was peripheral blood. The TCR was taken from a human donor in a cohort sampled during active COVID-19. The chain uses TRBV4-1 and TRBJ2-2, with 8 positions matching TRBD2. CDR3 nucleotide sequence: TGCGCCAGCCGAAGCGGGGGCAGCCGGACCGGGGAGCTGTTTTTT. This sequence encodes CASRSGGSRTGELFF.